A single sample is the source of the 27 T cell receptor beta chains below, sequenced in a study of blood T cell repertoires in COVID-19. The repertoire was sequenced with immunoSEQ multiplex PCR; TCRdb's copy has only in-frame clones and lacks some. The profile shows hundreds of thousands of clones, roughly 89% of them singletons. Sequenced sample: peripheral blood. The receptors come from a man younger than 35 with COVID-19, enrolled during active disease.

This chain connects TRBV7-6 to TRBJ2-7, with D unresolved. Trimming left V 1 base short and J 5 bases short, with 6 bases between. This CDR3 is 12 amino acids long. Germline V gene lookup returns CDR1 SGHVS and CDR2 FNYEAQ. This CDR3 reads CASSLVGNEQYF. CDR3 nucleotide sequence: TGTGCCAGCAGCTTAGTGGGCAACGAGCAGTACTTC.

This clone has a single count. The chain joins TRBV6-4 to TRBJ2-6, with TRBD2 matching over 7 bases. There are 14 residues in the CDR3. The J segment lost 1 base and the V segment lost 8 bases, leaving 2 bases of the junction unmatched. The germline CDR1 and CDR2 sequences are MRHNA and SNTAGT. The CDR3 protein is CASGRGSGANVLTF. DNA for the CDR3: TGTGCCAGCGGGAGGGGTTCTGGGGCCAACGTCCTGACTTTC.

The chain employs TRBV4-1 and TRBJ2-7; tentatively, D is TRBD2 (5 bases). The CDR3 totals 13 residues. The germline V gene encodes CDR1 MGHRA and CDR2 YSYEKL. V was pared by 4 bases and J by 3 bases, with 10 bases between. The CDR3 nucleotides read TGCGCCAGCAGCCCAGTCGGGAACTACGAGCAGTACTTC. Encoded protein: CASSPVGNYEQYF.

About this clone: Other DNA sequences in the sample encode the same CDR3. The chain has TRBV5-6 and TRBJ2-2; 9 bases are a match to TRBD1. J lost 0 bases, V lost 3 bases, and 0 bases had no gene match. CDR3 size: 15 residues. The V gene's germline CDR1 is SGHDT and CDR2 YYEEEE. DNA of the CDR3: TGTGCCAGCAGCTGGGACAGGGCGAACACCGGGGAGCTGTTTTTT. Translation gives CASSWDRANTGELFF.

The chain couples TRBV6-6 to TRBJ1-4; 7 nucleotides line up with TRBD1. Germline trimming cut 0 bases from V and 4 bases from J; bases unmatched to any gene: 5. The CDR3 has 16 amino acids. Germline V gene sequence: CDR1 MNHNY, CDR2 SVGAGI (reference sequence). The CDR3 region is CASSYSKRGLNEKLFF. CDR3 sequence (DNA): TGTGCCAGCAGTTACTCGAAAAGGGGGCTTAATGAAAAACTGTTTTTT.

CDR3 sequence: CASNPGAGDYEQYF. CDR3 nucleotides: TGTGCCAGCAATCCGGGAGCGGGGGACTACGAGCAGTACTTC. The chain carries TRBV2 and TRBJ2-7; 8 bases agree with TRBD2. CDR1 is SNHLY, CDR2 FYNNEI, per germline. This CDR3 contains 14 residues. J lost 3 bases, V lost 7 bases, and 8 bases had no gene match. The full variable domain, completed using reference TRBV2 and TRBJ2-7, is EPEVTQTPSHQVTQMGQEVILRCVPISNHLYFYWYRQILGQKVEFLVSFYNNEISEKSEIFDDQFSVERPDGSNFTLKIRSTKLEDSAMYFCASNPGAGDYEQYFGPGTRLTVT.

The J gene is TRBJ1-1, the V gene TRBV15; no reliable D call. This CDR3 is 15 amino acids long. V was shortened by 0 bases and J by 1 base, with 9 bases between the two germline ends. The germline gives CDR1 LNHNV, CDR2 YYDKDF (reference sequence). CDR3 in DNA: TGTGCCACCAGCAGAGATCAAAACTGGAACACTGAAGCTTTCTTT. The encoded protein is CATSRDQNWNTEAFF. Based on the CDR3 plus reference TRBV15 and TRBJ1-1, the full variable domain is DAMVIQNPRYQVTQFGKPVTLSCSQTLNHNVMYWYQQKSSQAPKLLFHYYDKDFNNEADTPDNFQSRRPNTSFCFLDIRSPGLGDTAMYLCATSRDQNWNTEAFFGQGTRLTVV.

The chain employs TRBV2 and TRBJ2-6, with D hard to call. Deletions cut 3 bases from V and 2 bases from J, with 8 bases between. The germline V gene encodes CDR1 SNHLY and CDR2 FYNNEI. CDR3 length equals 15 residues. The CDR3 DNA reads TGTGCCAGCAGTGATTTGACTCCTGGGGCCAACGTCCTGACTTTC. Translated: CASSDLTPGANVLTF.

The J gene is TRBJ1-2, the V gene TRBV7-9; TRBD1 agrees at 7 bases. Per germline, CDR1 SEHNR and CDR2 FQNEAQ (reference sequence). CDR3 length: 15 residues. V lost 5 bases, J lost 1 base, and 7 bases stayed unmatched. CDR3 nucleotides: TGTGCCAGCAGCAAAACAGGGGCCGTTAACTATGGCTACACCTTC. It codes for CASSKTGAVNYGYTF.

The chain carries TRBV7-9 and TRBJ1-1, with TRBD1 identical over 7 bases. Germline V gene sequence: CDR1 SEHNR, CDR2 FQNEAQ (reference sequence). This CDR3 region has 12 residues. With 6 bases clipped from V and 8 bases from J, the junction kept 6 bases outside the gene matches. CDR3 sequence reads: CASSSTGEEAFF. CDR3 coding DNA: TGTGCCAGCAGTTCCACAGGGGAGGAAGCTTTCTTT.

The chain employs TRBV7-8 and TRBJ2-7, with D possibly being TRBD2 (6 bases). Germline CDR1 is SGHVS and CDR2 is FQNEAQ. Trimming left V 1 base short and J 5 bases short, with 15 bases between. The length of the CDR3 is 15 residues. CDR3 DNA: TGTGCCAGCAGCTTAGATACTAGCCAGGAAAACGAGCAGTACTTC. This sequence encodes CASSLDTSQENEQYF.

Written as DNA, the CDR3 is TGCGCCAGCAGTGAGTCGACAGGGGATCCAGATACGCAGTATTTT. Amino acid sequence: CASSESTGDPDTQYF. V is TRBV10-1 and J is TRBJ2-3, with TRBD1 matching 8 bases. This CDR3 has 15 residues. Trimming cost V 0 bases and J 4 bases; bases outside gene matches: 3. Germline V gene data show CDR1 as WNHNN and CDR2 as SYGVQD (reference sequence).

In DNA form, the CDR3 reads TGTGCCAGCAGCCATGGGGCCAGGACCGGGGAGCTGTTTTTT. Translation gives CASSHGARTGELFF. V gene TRBV5-4 combines with J gene TRBJ2-2; perhaps TRBD1 as D (5 bases). The CDR3 is made up of 14 amino acids. V was cut by 4 bases and J by 5 bases, with 12 bases left in between. The germline V gene encodes CDR1 SGHNT and CDR2 YYREEE (reference sequence).

The V gene is TRBV3-1 (or the pseudogene TRBV3-2), the J gene TRBJ1-3; 11 positions match TRBD1. The CDR3 runs 12 residues. Germline V gene data show CDR1 as LGHDT and CDR2 as YNNKEL (reference sequence). V was pared by 8 bases and J by 8 bases, with 2 bases of the junction left unmatched. CDR3 DNA: TGTGCCAGCCGGGACAGGGGGTACACCATATATTTT. Its protein product is CASRDRGYTIYF.

The genes are TRBV12-3 or TRBV12-4 and TRBJ1-1; D remains ambiguous. This CDR3 has 13 amino acids. Trimming took 2 bases from V and 8 from J, leaving 12 bases between them. The CDR3 sequence: CASSLFRGSEAFF. The CDR3, as DNA: TGTGCCAGCAGTTTATTTCGGGGTTCCGAAGCTTTCTTT.

This sequence joins TRBV5-4 and TRBJ2-2; D might be TRBD1 (5 bases). From germline, CDR1 is SGHNT and CDR2 YYREEE (reference sequence). This CDR3 is built from 18 residues. Trimming pared 0 bases from V and 0 bases from J, leaving 15 bases between. CDR3 sequence reads: CASSLGGQASANTGELFF. The DNA of the CDR3 is TGTGCCAGCAGCTTGGGAGGACAAGCTTCAGCGAACACCGGGGAGCTGTTTTTT.

This chain connects TRBV24-1 to TRBJ2-4; 7 nucleotides line up with TRBD1. The CDR3 is 15 residues long. Looked up from germline, CDR1 is KGHDR and CDR2 is SFDVKD. The V gene end was trimmed by 3 bases and the J gene end by 0 bases; junction bases not matched to a gene: 1. CDR3 protein: CATSDRTGAKNIQYF. In nucleotides, the CDR3 is TGTGCCACCAGTGATCGGACAGGAGCCAAAAACATTCAGTACTTC.

V usage is TRBV19 and J usage is TRBJ1-1; 8 bases match TRBD1. Germline loops: CDR1 LNHDA, CDR2 SQIVND (reference sequence). This CDR3 has 14 residues. Trimming cost V 8 bases and J 1 base; bases outside gene matches: 6. The CDR3 DNA reads TGTGCCAGTTTGACAGGGGCGGAGAACACTGAAGCTTTCTTT. It translates to CASLTGAENTEAFF.

The count of this clone is one. J is TRBJ2-3 and V is TRBV27; D remains unclear. The CDR3 runs to 13 residues. Trimming shortened V by 6 bases and J by 1 base, and 8 bases separated the two germline ends. CDR1 and CDR2 (germline): MNHEY, SMNVEV (reference sequence). CDR3 sequence: CASRYLGTDTQYF. For the CDR3, the DNA is TGTGCCAGCAGATATCTCGGCACAGATACGCAGTATTTT.

This clone has just one count. This rearrangement joins TRBV5-1 to TRBJ2-2; TRBD2 agrees at 12 bases. J lost 6 bases, V lost 6 bases, and 6 bases had no gene match. Germline V CDR1 and CDR2: SGHRS, YFSETQ. The CDR3 runs to 15 residues. The CDR3, as DNA: TGCGCCAGCACCCCGACTAGCGGGAGCCCCGGGGAGCTGTTTTTT. Encoded protein: CASTPTSGSPGELFF.

Regarding this clone: Mismatch with germline at one junction end may stem from a read error. The CDR3 DNA follows: TGTGCCAGCAGAGAAGCGGGGGGGCTTCTTTACGAGCAGTACTTC. Translation: CASREAGGLLYEQYF. This sequence joins TRBV2 and TRBJ2-7; 10 bases agree with TRBD2. The CDR3 sequence is 15 residues long. CDR1 and CDR2 from the germline V gene are SNHLY and FYNNEI.

The CDR3 region is CSVVQGSEKLFF. The CDR3 DNA reads TGCAGCGTCGTTCAGGGCTCTGAAAAACTGTTTTTT. V gene TRBV29-1 combines with J gene TRBJ1-4; D perhaps matches TRBD1 (5 bases). V was shortened by 6 bases and J by 7 bases, with 12 bases between the two germline ends. The CDR3 spans 12 residues. Germline values: CDR1 SQVTM, CDR2 ANQGSEA.

The V and J genes are TRBV7-2 and TRBJ2-5, with 11 bases that match TRBD2. With V trimmed by 8 bases and J by 5 bases, 7 bases remained unmatched. In germline, CDR1 is SGHTA, CDR2 FQGNSA. The CDR3 is 14 residues long. CDR3 in DNA: TGTGCCAGCGGGCTAGCGGGGGGCTTTGAGACCCAGTACTTC. Protein product: CASGLAGGFETQYF.

J is TRBJ1-2 and V is TRBV18, with unresolved D. This CDR3 region has 15 residues. V was shortened by 0 bases and J by 2 bases, with 10 bases between the two germline ends. Germline values: CDR1 KGHSH, CDR2 LQKENI. The CDR3 loop is CASSPPGRSNYGYTF. CDR3 DNA: TGTGCCAGCTCACCACCGGGCAGGTCGAACTATGGCTACACCTTC.

The chain couples TRBV6-5 to TRBJ2-1; perhaps TRBD1 as D (5 bases). The germline V and J ends were trimmed by 2 bases and 0 bases, with 8 bases remaining between them. The CDR3 sequence is 15 residues long. Looked up from germline, CDR1 is MNHEY and CDR2 is SVGAGI. The CDR3 nucleotides read TGTGCCAGCAGTTACGGGGCTAGCTCCTACAATGAGCAGTTCTTC. Translating gives CASSYGASSYNEQFF.

The chain links TRBV11-3 to TRBJ2-1; 8 nucleotides match TRBD2. With 3 bases clipped from V and 6 bases from J, the junction kept 4 bases outside the gene matches. Germline values: CDR1 SGHNT, CDR2 YENEEA. The CDR3 runs to 14 residues. CDR3 protein: CASSFFLAGNEQFF. The CDR3 region has the DNA TGTGCCAGCAGCTTCTTCCTAGCGGGCAATGAGCAGTTCTTC. The whole variable domain, filled in from reference TRBV11-3 and TRBJ2-1, reads EAGVVQSPRYKIIEKKQPVAFWCNPISGHNTLYWYLQNLGQGPELLIRYENEEAVDDSQLPKDRFSAERLKGVDSTLKIQPAELGDSAVYLCASSFFLAGNEQFFGPGTRLTVL.

This chain joins TRBV6-6 and TRBJ1-2; D is uncertain. Trimming took off 5 bases at V and 2 bases at J, with 24 bases between the two ends. The germline CDR1 and CDR2 sequences are MNHNY and SVGAGI (reference sequence). The CDR3 is made up of 18 amino acids. This CDR3 reads CASSPDRPGSDRNYGYTF. DNA for the CDR3: TGTGCCAGCAGTCCCGACCGACCGGGAAGTGATAGGAACTATGGCTACACCTTC.